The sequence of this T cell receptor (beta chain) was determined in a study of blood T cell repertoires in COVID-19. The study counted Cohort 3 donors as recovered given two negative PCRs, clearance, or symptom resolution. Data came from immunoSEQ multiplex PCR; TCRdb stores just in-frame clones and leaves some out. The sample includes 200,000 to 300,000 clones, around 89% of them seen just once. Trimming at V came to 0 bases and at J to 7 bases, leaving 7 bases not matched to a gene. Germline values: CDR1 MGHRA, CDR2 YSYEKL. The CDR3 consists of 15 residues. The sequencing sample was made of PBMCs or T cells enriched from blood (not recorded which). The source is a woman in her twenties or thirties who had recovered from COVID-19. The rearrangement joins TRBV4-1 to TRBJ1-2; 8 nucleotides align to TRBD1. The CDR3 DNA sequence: TGCGCCAGCAGCCAAGATCTAGGGACAGGCGGTGGCTACACCTTC. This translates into CASSQDLGTGGGYTF.